This T cell receptor (beta chain) was captured by sequencing in a study of blood T cell repertoires in COVID-19. About the research overall: In each case, the material was cDNA or gDNA derived from T cells, B-cell-depleted T cells, or PBMCs.

Profiling relied on immunoSEQ multiplex PCR, and the TCRdb table lists in-frame clones only, not all of them. This table holds around 150,000 clones, 85% to 95% found once. The J segment lost 4 bases and the V segment lost 6 bases, leaving 4 bases of the junction unmatched. The length of the CDR3 is 14 residues. Per the germline V gene, CDR1 is SEHNR and CDR2 is FQNEAQ (reference sequence). The rearrangement uses TRBV7-9 and TRBJ2-5; 11 positions agree with TRBD2. This sequence was found in a woman between 50 and 59 years old with acute or convalescent COVID-19. Sequences were obtained from peripheral blood. The CDR3 nucleotides are TGTGCCAGCAGGGGACTAGCGGTAGGAGAGACCCAGTACTTC. Encoded protein: CASRGLAVGETQYF.